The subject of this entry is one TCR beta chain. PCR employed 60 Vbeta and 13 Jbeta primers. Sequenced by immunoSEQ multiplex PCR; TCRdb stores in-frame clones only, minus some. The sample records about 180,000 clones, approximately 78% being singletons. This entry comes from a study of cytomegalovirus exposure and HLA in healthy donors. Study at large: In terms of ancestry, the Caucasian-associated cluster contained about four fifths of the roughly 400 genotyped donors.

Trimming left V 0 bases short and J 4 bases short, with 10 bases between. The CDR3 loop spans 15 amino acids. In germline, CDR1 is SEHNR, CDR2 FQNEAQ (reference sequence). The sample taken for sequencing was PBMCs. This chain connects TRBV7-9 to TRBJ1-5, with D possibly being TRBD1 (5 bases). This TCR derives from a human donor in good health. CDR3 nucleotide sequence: TGTGCCAGCAGCTTAGCGGGGCAGGCGAATCAGCCCCAGCATTTT. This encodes CASSLAGQANQPQHF.